The 18 T cell receptor beta chains reported below all come from one sample, sequenced in a study. Cells sorted as Tregs were CD4+, CD25+ and CD127-/low. Each CDR3 protein gets one entry after TCRdb re-called the 5' RACE reads with MiXCR. The repertoire holds over 40,000 distinct CDR3 sequences, with about a fifth as singletons. The specimen sequenced was Tregs sorted from a lymph node. The source is a female donor with breast cancer.

For the CDR3, the DNA is TGTGCCAGCAGCTTTCCTCGAGTAGACAGGGGGCGCGGAGAGACCCAGTACTTC. Residues: CASSFPRVDRGRGETQYF. The V gene is TRBV7-2, the J gene TRBJ2-5; TRBD1 aligns across 10 bases. The ends lost 3 bases at V and 4 bases at J; junction bases unmatched: 14. Germline values: CDR1 SGHTA, CDR2 FQGNSA. CDR3 length: 18 residues.

The V gene is TRBV27, the J gene TRBJ1-1; D not certain. The CDR3 sequence is 11 residues long. Per germline, CDR1 MNHEY and CDR2 SMNVEV (reference sequence). The V end lost 10 bases, the J end lost 7 bases, and 13 bases lay between the germline ends. As DNA, the CDR3 is TGTGCCACCCAGTTCGGGTTTGAAGCTTTCTTT. Amino acids: CATQFGFEAFF.

A note on this clonotype: This could be a read error, since a much larger clone is one nucleotide away. The rearrangement links TRBV6-2 or TRBV6-3 to TRBJ1-1; D gene uncertain. The CDR3 length is 15 residues. Germline V lookup: CDR1 MNHEY, CDR2 SVGEGT. Trimming cost V 6 bases and J 1 base, with 15 bases left between them. The DNA for the CDR3 is TGTGCCAGCAGCCACCAAGAACTTTCGAACACTGAAGCTTTCTTT. Protein: CASSHQELSNTEAFF.

This clonotype was detected many times. This sequence joins TRBV20-1 and TRBJ2-1, with 7 bases that match TRBD1. Unmatched junction bases numbered 8, after V lost 6 bases and J lost 3 bases. Germline CDR1 is DFQATT and CDR2 is SNEGSKA (reference sequence). The CDR3 is 14 amino acids. CDR3 in amino acids: CSAQRGPVYNEQFF. CDR3 nucleotide sequence: TGCAGTGCGCAGAGGGGGCCCGTCTACAATGAGCAGTTCTTC.

Relative to its sample, this clonotype is medium-sized (0.01 to 0.1%). The V gene is TRBV9, the J gene TRBJ2-1, with 9 bases matching TRBD2. Losses at the gene ends were 0 bases for V and 6 bases for J; bases not matched to a gene: 4. The V gene's germline CDR1 is SGDLS and CDR2 YYNGEE. The CDR3 is 15 amino acids. CDR3 sequence: CASSVGTSASNEQFF. As DNA, the CDR3 is TGTGCCAGCAGCGTAGGGACTAGCGCAAGCAATGAGCAGTTCTTC.

Many counts were recorded for this clonotype. The CDR3 sequence is CASSLGQANYEQYF. The CDR3 DNA is TGTGCCAGCAGTTTAGGACAGGCTAACTACGAGCAGTACTTC. The chain joins TRBV28 to TRBJ2-7; the match to TRBD1 covers 7 bases. V lost 2 bases, J lost 3 bases, and 4 bases stayed unmatched. Per the germline V gene, CDR1 is MDHEN and CDR2 is SYDVKM. The CDR3 is 14 amino acids.

The table lists this clonotype with a few counts. The V call is TRBV6-1, the J call TRBJ2-7, with D perhaps given as TRBD1 or TRBD2 (5 bases each). V was trimmed by 4 bases and J by 3 bases, leaving 13 bases between them. The CDR3 sequence is 14 residues long. Per the germline V gene, CDR1 is MNHNS and CDR2 is SASEGT. DNA of the CDR3: TGTGCCAGCAGTGTGGGGGATTGGGTCTACGAGCAGTACTTC. Translation: CASSVGDWVYEQYF.

With regard to this clonotype: A clone one base away is much larger, so this may be a read error. The rearrangement links TRBV6-2 or TRBV6-3 to TRBJ1-2; D is unclear. Per germline, CDR1 MNHEY and CDR2 SVGEGT. Trimming shortened V by 9 bases and J by 7 bases, and 15 bases separated the two germline ends. The CDR3 loop spans 12 amino acids. CDR3 region: CASSRSPCGYTF. The DNA of the CDR3 is TGTGCCAGTTCCAGGAGCCCCTGTGGCTACACCTTC.

On this clonotype: A much larger clone lies one base from this, so it may be a read error. The final CDR3 position lacks the conserved phenylalanine or tryptophan, pointing to a likely read error. For the CDR3, the DNA is TGTGCCAGCAGTTTTGACGGCTTGAACACTGAAGCTTTCCTT. This sequence encodes CASSFDGLNTEAFL. The chain recombines TRBV6-1 with TRBJ1-1; D uncertain. CDR1 and CDR2 (germline): MNHNS, SASEGT. V lost 5 bases to trimming and J lost 0 bases, with 10 bases between them. This CDR3 is built from 14 residues.

As concerns this clonotype: Its ends do not fully match the called genes, so a read error is possible. The chain recombines TRBV2 with TRBJ2-7; D perhaps matches TRBD1 (6 bases). Germline V lookup: CDR1 SNHLY, CDR2 FYNNEI. The CDR3 loop spans 13 amino acids. CDR3 nucleotide sequence: TGTGCCAGCAGGCCGGGACACGTCTACGGGCAGTACTTC. Protein: CASRPGHVYGQYF. The full variable domain, completed using reference TRBV2 and TRBJ2-7, is EPEVTQTPSHQVTQMGQEVILRCVPISNHLYFYWYRQILGQKVEFLVSFYNNEISEKSEIFDDQFSVERPDGSNFTLKIRSTKLEDSAMYFCASRPGHVYGQYFGPGTRLTVT.

This clonotype was detected ten times or more. The rearrangement joins TRBV4-1 to TRBJ1-2; tentatively, D is TRBD1 (6 bases). The CDR3 contains 15 residues. V lost 3 bases and J lost 5, with 16 bases in between. CDR1 and CDR2 from the germline V gene are MGHRA and YSYEKL. CDR3 in amino acids: CASSHPGAGGYGYTF. The CDR3, as DNA: TGCGCCAGCAGCCACCCAGGGGCTGGTGGGTATGGCTACACCTTC.

At least ten counts were recorded for this clonotype. V and J are TRBV6-1 and TRBJ2-7; the D call may be TRBD1 or TRBD2 (5 bases each). Trimming removed 8 bases at V and 7 bases at J, with 21 bases between. Germline V gives CDR1 MNHNS, CDR2 SASEGT. The CDR3 runs to 14 residues. CDR3 nucleotide sequence: TGTGCCAGCGGGGGAGACGGGTTTCGCCGGGAGCAGTACTTC. This encodes CASGGDGFRREQYF.

This clonotype was counted at least ten times. J is TRBJ1-1 and V is TRBV5-1, with 9 bases fitting TRBD1. Trimming cost V 4 bases and J 1 base; bases outside gene matches: 8. The CDR3 runs to 16 residues. Germline CDR1 reads SGHRS; CDR2 reads YFSETQ. DNA for the CDR3: TGCGCCAGCAGCCCTGGGAGGGGACAGGGGAACACTGAAGCTTTCTTT. Protein: CASSPGRGQGNTEAFF.

This clonotype was counted ten times or more. The chain couples TRBV6-5 to TRBJ1-2, with a weak D call TRBD1 (6 bases). The CDR3 length is 13 residues. V shed 5 bases and J shed 4 bases, with 11 bases lying between them. Germline lookup yields CDR1 MNHEY and CDR2 SVGAGI. The CDR3 coding sequence is TGTGCCAGCAGTACAGGGTTCGGCTATGGCTACACCTTC. Amino acid sequence: CASSTGFGYGYTF.

This clonotype showed up many times. The V call is TRBV5-1, the J call TRBJ2-5; 9 bases agree with TRBD2. The CDR3 is made up of 16 amino acids. The germline CDR1 and CDR2 sequences are SGHRS and YFSETQ. J lost 3 bases, V lost 1 base, and 7 bases had no gene match. CDR3 residues: CASSLSASGIEETQYF. As DNA, the CDR3 is TGCGCCAGCAGCTTGTCGGCTAGCGGGATTGAAGAGACCCAGTACTTC.

The gene calls are TRBV4-2 and TRBJ2-1; no definite D call. The germline gives CDR1 LGHNA, CDR2 YNFKEQ. The V gene lost 1 base and the J gene lost 2 bases, with 9 bases spanning the gap. CDR3 size: 15 residues. In DNA form, the CDR3 reads TGTGCCAGCAGCCAAGTCCGCGACGCCTACAATGAGCAGTTCTTC. This encodes CASSQVRDAYNEQFF.

For this clonotype: A much larger clone differs by one base, so this may be a read error. The conserved final phenylalanine or tryptophan is absent from the CDR3, which likely points to a read error. The rearrangement links TRBV12-3 or TRBV12-4 to TRBJ2-7, with 10 nucleotides matching TRBD2. The junction had 9 bases not matched to a gene; V was cut back by 3 bases and J by 7 bases. The length of the CDR3 is 15 residues. DNA of the CDR3: TGTGCCAGCAGTTTCATCCGAGCGGGAGGGGGGGAGCAGTACCTC. Its translation: CASSFIRAGGGEQYL.

The V gene is TRBV7-2, the J gene TRBJ2-1; 8 bases fit TRBD2. The CDR3 contains 17 residues. V gave up 5 bases and J gave up 7 bases; unmatched junction bases: 16. Germline V gene lookup returns CDR1 SGHTA and CDR2 FQGNSA. The CDR3 region is CASSAQSGTSWTNEQFF. The CDR3 DNA reads as TGTGCCAGCAGCGCTCAGTCCGGGACTAGTTGGACGAATGAGCAGTTCTTC.